The T cell receptor beta chain described here comes from a study of T and B cells in COVID-19 patients. This clonotype rates as medium-sized. From blood, about 250-500 ng of genomic DNA served as TRB template. TRB rearrangements were amplified by multiplex PCR with BIOMED2 TRB-A/B primers. TCRdb recomputed calls from the multiplex PCR reads with MiXCR, one row per CDR3 protein. The top ten clones hold under 6.5% of a sample with 4,000 to 5,500 distinct CDR3 sequences, 27% of them seen once. The source of this sequence is a human donor with active COVID-19. The material sequenced was blood.

The CDR3 loop reads CASGRGMQYF. The CDR3 region has the DNA TGTGCCAGCGGAAGGGGCATGCAGTACTTC. V and J are TRBV12-3 or TRBV12-4 and TRBJ2-7, with TRBD1 as a possible D gene (5 bases). V was clipped by 8 bases and J by 9 bases, with 11 bases between them. The CDR3 runs 10 residues.